This entry concerns a single TCR beta chain. Its antigen is not known. The sample comes from a study of cytomegalovirus exposure and HLA in healthy donors. The study's findings and limits: The authors listed 150 to 200 TCR beta chains as cytomegalovirus-associated. Analyses of presence and absence presupposed an approximately uniform sequencing depth across donors. CMV serostatus alone was available as immune exposure information.

A multiplex PCR was run with 60 Vbeta primers and 13 Jbeta primers. The table came from immunoSEQ multiplex PCR; TCRdb's copy has only in-frame clones and leaves some out. The repertoire holds under 85,000 clones, 79% seen once, with approximately 20% in the top ten. The CDR3 length is 15 residues. Germline V CDR1 and CDR2: SGHDT, YYEEEE. Germline trimming cut 3 bases from V and 7 bases from J; bases unmatched to any gene: 9. This TCR was sampled from a middle-aged woman in good health and CMV-seropositive. The sample comprised PBMCs. The chain couples TRBV5-6 to TRBJ1-5, with 8 nucleotides matching TRBD1. The DNA for the CDR3 is TGTGCCAGCAGCTCAACCCTGACAGGGGTCCAGCCCCAGCATTTT. The encoded protein is CASSSTLTGVQPQHF.